This record concerns one TCR beta chain sequence. The antigen this receptor binds is unknown. Base quality data are lacking; no much larger clone is found one base away. Thawed unstimulated PBMCs were stained for CD3, CD4 and CD8 and FACS-sorted into CD3+CD4+ and CD3+CD8+ populations. Randomization to immunosuppression withdrawal applied to every one of the 8 studied subjects. The Qiagen DNeasy Blood and Tissue Kit was used for isolation of genomic DNA. CDR1 and CDR2 are read off the germline V gene as SNHLY and FYNNEI. The CDR3, cysteine through phenylalanine, is 12 amino acids long. Only CDR3 DNA remains: 36 bases, in frame from the first base. The germline ends are 5 bases apart after V is trimmed by 6 bases and J by 2 bases. The data were obtained in a study of T cell clones after liver transplantation (dated by TCRdb to between 2018 and 2021). About the study as a whole: The samples were obtained from ITN030ST, a randomized trial that attempted immunosuppression withdrawal within 2 years after liver transplantation. The studied cohort comprised 8 liver transplant recipients, 3 classified as tolerant and 5 as non-tolerant. Donor-reactive T cell clones were identified by TCRbeta sequencing following a pre-transplant mixed lymphocyte reaction and were subsequently tracked in post-transplant blood. Three of the eight recipients were HCV-positive; the others were transplanted for non-autoimmune, non-viral indications. Blood samples were collected pre-transplant, pre-randomization before withdrawal, and post-randomization after either full withdrawal or failed withdrawal. To count as tolerant, a recipient had to stay completely off immunosuppression for at least one year without liver enzymes climbing beyond twice the upper limit of normal. As an antigen-independent comparator for donor-reactive sequences, third party-reactive TCRbeta sequences were also identified from pre-transplant MLRs. Subjects received no induction therapy and standard immunosuppression until randomization at 12-24 months post-transplant.

High-throughput TCRbeta CDR3 sequencing of frozen genomic DNA was performed by immunoSEQ, including PCR amplification, mapping, bias correction and internal controls. In the paper's pipeline: Only productive rearrangements were retained, with each unique TCRbeta sequence defined by its CDR3 nucleotide sequence together with its V and J gene. A sequence counted as donor-reactive only if the sequence showed at least 5-fold expansion in CFSE-low cells compared with unstimulated pre-transplant cells and had a frequency of at least 0.01%. Minimum frequency thresholds were set for each subject on the basis of the unstimulated sample with the lowest template count, so that a detection power of at least 90% was ensured. Jensen-Shannon divergence between the top 1000 TCRbeta sequences post- versus pre-transplant served as the measure of repertoire turnover. Two-sided Fisher's exact tests were used to test for changes in how often donor-reactive sequences were detected. TCRdb's version of the immuneACCESS table is confined to in-frame rearrangements and falls short of the full clone set. An unresolved V gene accounts for under half of the shortfall where checked; the remainder is of unknown origin. V, J and clone size reflect that table, while D and trimming were determined from the DNA. The sample profile shows approximately 70,000 clones; 84% of them were found once. The ten largest make up 2.1% of the sample.

General study outcomes and caveats: In two subjects, low numbers of available donor cells limited the measurable donor-reactive repertoire. Because no allograft tissue specimens were available, donor-reactive T cells may have migrated into the graft instead of being deleted. In 5 of 8 subjects, circulating donor-reactive CD4 TCRbeta sequences decreased significantly after transplant, regardless of tolerance or HCV status. When repertoire turnover was accounted for, significantly reduced detection of donor-reactive sequences was found in 7 of 8 subjects for CD4 and in 8 of 8 subjects for CD8. Conclusions were preliminary, limited by small, heterogeneous patient numbers and non-standardized post-transplant time points. The decline in donor-reactive sequences exceeded the decline in third party-reactive sequences, suggesting partial antigen-specific deletion that was unrelated to withdrawal success.

The clonotype was recovered from a human patient who received a liver transplant. A transplant means some T cells may be of graft donor rather than patient origin. This material consisted of CD4+ T cells from blood, taken around 50 months after liver transplant. The receptor chain draws on TRBV2 and TRBJ1-3, with the D segment identity uncertain. The DNA is TGTGCCAGCAGGTATGCTGGAAACACCATATATTTT. It codes for CASRYAGNTIYF.